Listed here is a single T cell receptor beta chain. What it binds is not known. Deletions cut 2 bases from V and 6 bases from J, with 20 bases between. This CDR3 comprises 17 residues. This sample is part of a study of T cell repertoires in cytomegalovirus infection. TCRdb independently ran MiXCR on the reads; one entry per CDR3 protein. The repertoire has some 700,000 distinct CDR3 sequences, roughly a third of them found once; the top ten carry 15% to 20%. The material was cultured PBMCs, obtained from culture after CMV antigen stimulation. The chain joins TRBV12-3 or TRBV12-4 to TRBJ1-5; weak D call: TRBD1 (6 bases). This TCR was sampled from a human donor in good health (CMV status not recorded). Some clones in this sample may be carry-over from other donors' samples. The CDR3 DNA reads as TGTGCCAGCAGTTTAAGCCCTGGGAGGGGGGTAAGTCAGCCCCAGCATTTT. Translation: CASSLSPGRGVSQPQHF.